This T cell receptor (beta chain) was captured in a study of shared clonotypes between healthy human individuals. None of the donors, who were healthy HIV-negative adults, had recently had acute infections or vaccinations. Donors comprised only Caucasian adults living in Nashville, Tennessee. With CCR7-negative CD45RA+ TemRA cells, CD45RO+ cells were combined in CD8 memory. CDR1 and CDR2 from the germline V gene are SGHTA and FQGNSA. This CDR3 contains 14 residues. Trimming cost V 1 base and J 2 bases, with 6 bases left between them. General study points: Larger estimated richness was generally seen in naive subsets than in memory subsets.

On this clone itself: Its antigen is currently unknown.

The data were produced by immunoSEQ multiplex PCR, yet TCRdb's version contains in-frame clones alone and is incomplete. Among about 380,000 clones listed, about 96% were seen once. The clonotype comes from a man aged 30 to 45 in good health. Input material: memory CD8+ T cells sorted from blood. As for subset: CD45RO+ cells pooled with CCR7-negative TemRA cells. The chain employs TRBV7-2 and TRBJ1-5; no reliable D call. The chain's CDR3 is CASSLDMGNQPQHF. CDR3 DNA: TGTGCCAGCAGCTTAGACATGGGCAATCAGCCCCAGCATTTT.